Described below is a single TCR beta chain sequence and its context. Other DNA sequences in the same sample also yield this CDR3. Repertoires were generated with immunoSEQ multiplex PCR, while TCRdb's copy carries only in-frame clones and drops some. The sample has 290,000 or so clones, roughly 90% seen once. Individuals aged roughly 18 to 100 years were recruited from 24 US areas. Trimming removed 1 base from V and 1 base from J; junction bases left unmatched: 3. The germline V gene has CDR1 SGHRS and CDR2 YFSETQ. CDR3 size: 15 residues. The data stem from a study of blood T cell repertoires in COVID-19. Study in general: Samples representing acute and convalescent COVID-19 were sourced from the United States, Italy and Spain. Sources were T cells, B-cell-depleted T cells, or PBMCs; the material itself was cDNA or gDNA.

The clonotype originates from a woman aged 30 to 39 who had recovered from COVID-19. The sample taken for sequencing was PBMCs or T cells enriched from blood (not recorded which). V and J are TRBV5-1 and TRBJ2-3, with 7 nucleotides matching TRBD1. The CDR3 coding sequence is TGCGCCAGCAGCTTGAGGGGGCTCGGCACAGATACGCAGTATTTT. Its translation: CASSLRGLGTDTQYF.